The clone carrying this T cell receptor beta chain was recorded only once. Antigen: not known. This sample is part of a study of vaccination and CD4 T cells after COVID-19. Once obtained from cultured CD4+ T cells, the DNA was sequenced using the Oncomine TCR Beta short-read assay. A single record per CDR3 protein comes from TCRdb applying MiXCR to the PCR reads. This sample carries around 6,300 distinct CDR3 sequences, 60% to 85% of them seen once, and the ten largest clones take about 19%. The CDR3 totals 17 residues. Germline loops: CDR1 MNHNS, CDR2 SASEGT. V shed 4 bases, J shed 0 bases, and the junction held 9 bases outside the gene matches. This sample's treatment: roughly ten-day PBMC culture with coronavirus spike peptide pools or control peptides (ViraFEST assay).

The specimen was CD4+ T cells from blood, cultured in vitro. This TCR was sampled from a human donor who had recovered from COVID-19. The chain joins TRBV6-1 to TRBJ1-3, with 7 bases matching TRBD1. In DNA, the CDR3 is TGTGCCAGCAGTGCCAGGGACAGAAGTCTCTCTGGAAACACCATATATTTT. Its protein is CASSARDRSLSGNTIYF.